These 11 T cell receptor beta chains were sequenced from one sample in a study of blood T cell repertoires in COVID-19 (dated by TCRdb to the early 2020s). Receptor amplification or capture employed the immunoSEQ multiplex PCR assay. TCRdb holds this immuneACCESS table with in-frame rearrangements only. Some clones are missing; in checked studies, unresolved V genes explain under half, and the rest has no known cause. This sample is represented by around 120,000 clones; 88% of them were singletons. The top ten clones comprise approximately 8.1% of the sample. Sequenced material: peripheral blood. The receptor set was obtained from a man aged 45-60 years with acute or convalescent COVID-19.

The V gene is TRBV27, the J gene TRBJ2-3; the D is unclear. The CDR3 has 14 residues. Germline values: CDR1 MNHEY, CDR2 SMNVEV (reference sequence). V was clipped by 4 bases and J by 2 bases, with 10 bases between them. CDR3 sequence reads: CASSSLYYTDTQYF. DNA for the CDR3: TGTGCCAGCAGTTCCCTTTACTACACAGATACGCAGTATTTT.

J is TRBJ2-7 and V is TRBV7-2, with 11 bases identical to TRBD1. Germline values: CDR1 SGHTA, CDR2 FQGNSA. V lost 1 base to trimming and J lost 3 bases; unmatched junction nucleotides: 2. The CDR3 covers 15 residues. The CDR3 reads CASSLGGTGGYEQYF. The DNA for the CDR3 is TGTGCCAGCAGCTTAGGTGGGACAGGGGGCTACGAGCAGTACTTC.

This chain links TRBV6-1 with TRBJ2-3; D may be TRBD1 (5 bases). The CDR3 extends over 14 amino acids. Germline V gives CDR1 MNHNS, CDR2 SASEGT. The ends were cut back, 3 bases at V and 0 bases at J, with 7 bases in the middle. CDR3 protein: CASSDRASTDTQYF. CDR3 in DNA: TGTGCCAGCAGTGACAGGGCGAGCACAGATACGCAGTATTTT.

This rearrangement joins TRBV18 to TRBJ1-2; D is perhaps TRBD1 (5 bases). The germline V gene has CDR1 KGHSH and CDR2 LQKENI. The V gene lost 3 bases and the J gene lost 4 bases, with 15 bases spanning the gap. This CDR3 is built from 15 residues. The CDR3 region is CASSPPTQGFYGYTF. The CDR3 DNA reads as TGTGCCAGCTCACCCCCCACTCAGGGATTCTATGGCTACACCTTC.

The chain uses TRBV6-2 or TRBV6-3 and TRBJ2-1; 10 bases map to TRBD2. Per germline, CDR1 MNHEY and CDR2 SVGEGT. With V trimmed by 6 bases and J by 3 bases, 8 bases remained unmatched. This CDR3 has 16 residues. The CDR3 loop is CASSREREGRYNEQFF. The CDR3 DNA sequence: TGTGCCAGCAGCCGAGAGCGGGAGGGCCGCTACAATGAGCAGTTCTTC.

The sample holds a few counts of this clone. This chain connects TRBV5-1 to TRBJ1-3; tentative D call: TRBD1 (5 bases). CDR1 is SGHRS, CDR2 YFSETQ, per germline. There are 14 residues in the CDR3. V was shortened by 3 bases and J by 5 bases, with 12 bases between the two germline ends. The CDR3 protein is CASSSAGNRNTIYF. DNA of the CDR3: TGCGCCAGCAGCTCGGCAGGGAATCGAAACACCATATATTTT. The variable domain in full, with the rest retrieved from reference TRBV5-1 and TRBJ1-3, is KAGVTQTPRYLIKTRGQQVTLSCSPISGHRSVSWYQQTPGQGLQFLFEYFSETQRNKGNFPGRFSGRQFSNSRSEMNVSTLELGDSALYLCASSSAGNRNTIYFGEGSWLTVV.

The chain links TRBV10-3 to TRBJ2-5; perhaps TRBD1 as D (7 bases). The germline V and J ends were trimmed by 1 base and 5 bases, with 11 bases remaining between them. The CDR3 length is 14 residues. Germline CDR1 is ENHRY and CDR2 is SYGVKD. As DNA, the CDR3 is TGTGCCATCAGTGAGTTCGCGGGACAGGAGACCCAGTACTTC. Residues: CAISEFAGQETQYF.

The V gene is TRBV6-2 or TRBV6-3, the J gene TRBJ2-7, with D unclear. V gave up 4 bases and J gave up 4 bases, with 5 bases separating them. The CDR3 is made up of 11 amino acids. Germline V gives CDR1 MNHEY, CDR2 SVGEGT. The CDR3 region is CASSSRYEQYF. The DNA for the CDR3 is TGTGCCAGCAGTTCGAGGTACGAGCAGTACTTC.

The chain has TRBV3-1 (or the pseudogene TRBV3-2) and TRBJ2-4; weak D call: TRBD1 (5 bases). This CDR3 has 19 residues. V was shortened by 0 bases and J by 0 bases, with 18 bases between the two germline ends. In germline, CDR1 is LGHDT, CDR2 YNNKEL (reference sequence). The CDR3 DNA sequence: TGTGCCAGCAGCCAAGAGATTCAGGGAACACCCCTAGCCAAAAACATTCAGTACTTC. Its protein is CASSQEIQGTPLAKNIQYF.

The rearrangement links TRBV25-1 to TRBJ1-2, with TRBD1 matching 7 bases. The CDR3 has 17 residues. V lost 5 bases to trimming and J lost 0 bases; unmatched junction nucleotides: 12. The V gene's germline CDR1 is MGHDK and CDR2 SYGVNS. CDR3 coding DNA: TGTGCCAGCAGTCCCTTGAGGGGGCCCTCTACTAACTATGGCTACACCTTC. It translates to CASSPLRGPSTNYGYTF.

Comments on this clone: The sample holds other DNA sequences that translate to the same CDR3. The J gene is TRBJ2-3, the V gene TRBV12-3 or TRBV12-4; D not certain. This CDR3 region has 12 residues. Trimming took 5 bases from V and 4 from J, leaving 7 bases between them. The CDR3 DNA reads as TGTGCCAGCAGTCCCGGGTCAGATACGCAGTATTTT. Residues: CASSPGSDTQYF.